This T cell receptor (beta chain) was captured in a study of T cell responses to AZD1222 COVID-19 vaccine. Study-wide results and limits: Unmutated variant regions reportedly attract nearly half of all spike-specific TCRs. Donors were mostly white British, more females; clonal diversity possibly underestimated. Among AZD1222 vaccinees, only six were seropositive at baseline.

Measured with immunoSEQ multiplex PCR; TCRdb has only the in-frame clones, and not every one. This repertoire shows 120,000 to 150,000 clones, approximately 90% found once; its top ten account for roughly 4%. As to this clone: Its antigen is not identified.

Second doses were pooled across both intervals (about 4 or about 12 weeks). The CDR3 consists of 16 residues. Per germline, CDR1 SGHNT and CDR2 YENEEA. With 5 bases removed from V and 1 base from J, the gap between germline ends came to 14 bases. The sequences come from peripheral blood, collected 28 days after the second AZD1222 dose. The genes are TRBV11-3 and TRBJ2-2, with D maybe TRBD1 (6 bases). This receptor was obtained from an adult who received the AZD1222 COVID-19 vaccine. The CDR3 here is CASSTHETGNTGELFF. The CDR3, as DNA: TGTGCCAGCAGCACCCATGAGACAGGGAACACCGGGGAGCTGTTTTTT.